Presented here are 5 T cell receptor beta chains from one specimen sequenced in a study of OX40 agonist ivuxolimab in advanced cancers. Sequencing was performed with immunoSEQ multiplex PCR; in TCRdb, only in-frame clones are kept and a portion is missing. The table includes about 73,000 clones, about 93% detected once. This specimen consisted of CD4+ or CD8+ T cells sorted from blood, obtained in a trial of the OX40 agonist ivuxolimab. The receptors here all came from an adult with an advanced solid tumor such as melanoma, head and neck, liver or kidney cancer.

V usage is TRBV7-3 and J usage is TRBJ2-2; D tentatively fits TRBD1 or TRBD2 (6 bases each). V lost 2 bases and J 11 bases, leaving 15 bases between the germline ends. Per the germline V gene, CDR1 is SGHTA and CDR2 is FQGTGA. The length of the CDR3 is 14 residues. The DNA for the CDR3 is TGTGCCAGCAGCTTACGTACGTGGGGGGCAGAGCTGTTTTTT. The encoded protein is CASSLRTWGAELFF. The full variable domain, completed using reference TRBV7-3 and TRBJ2-2, is GAGVSQTPSNKVTEKGKYVELRCDPISGHTALYWYRQSLGQGPEFLIYFQGTGAADDSGLPNDRFFAVRPEGSVSTLKIQRTERGDSAVYLCASSLRTWGAELFFGEGSRLTVL.

The gene calls are TRBV7-2 and TRBJ2-7, with a tentative D call TRBD2 (5 bases). This CDR3 comprises 15 residues. The ends were cut back, 1 base at V and 0 bases at J, with 10 bases in the middle. The V gene's germline CDR1 is SGHTA and CDR2 FQGNSA. In nucleotides, the CDR3 is TGTGCCAGCAGCTTAGGGGGTGGGAGCTCCTACGAGCAGTACTTC. It translates to CASSLGGGSSYEQYF. The full variable domain, completed using reference TRBV7-2 and TRBJ2-7, is GAGVSQSPSNKVTEKGKDVELRCDPISGHTALYWYRQSLGQGLEFLIYFQGNSAPDKSGLPSDRFSAERTGGSVSTLTIQRTQQEDSAVYLCASSLGGGSSYEQYFGPGTRLTVT.

This rearrangement joins TRBV9 to TRBJ1-6; D possibly corresponds to TRBD1 (6 bases). The CDR3 covers 16 residues. V was shortened by 0 bases and J by 0 bases, with 7 bases between the two germline ends. Germline CDR1 reads SGDLS; CDR2 reads YYNGEE. The chain's CDR3 is CASSVAGDSYNSPLHF. DNA for the CDR3: TGTGCCAGCAGCGTAGCAGGGGACTCCTATAATTCACCCCTCCACTTT.

The chain employs TRBV5-1 and TRBJ2-1, with 10 bases that match TRBD2. Germline loops: CDR1 SGHRS, CDR2 YFSETQ. The CDR3 totals 15 residues. V lost 3 bases and J lost 4; bases outside the gene matches: 4. CDR3 sequence (DNA): TGCGCCAGCAGCTGGACTAGCGGAACTTACAATGAGCAGTTCTTC. Translation: CASSWTSGTYNEQFF.

The CDR3 protein is CASSLGGSANYGYTF. For the CDR3, the DNA is TGTGCCAGCAGTTTGGGGGGCAGTGCTAACTATGGCTACACCTTC. The chain couples TRBV28 to TRBJ1-2; maybe TRBD1 (6 bases). CDR1 is MDHEN, CDR2 SYDVKM, per germline. This CDR3 is 15 amino acids long. V was cut by 3 bases and J by 0 bases, with 11 bases left in between.